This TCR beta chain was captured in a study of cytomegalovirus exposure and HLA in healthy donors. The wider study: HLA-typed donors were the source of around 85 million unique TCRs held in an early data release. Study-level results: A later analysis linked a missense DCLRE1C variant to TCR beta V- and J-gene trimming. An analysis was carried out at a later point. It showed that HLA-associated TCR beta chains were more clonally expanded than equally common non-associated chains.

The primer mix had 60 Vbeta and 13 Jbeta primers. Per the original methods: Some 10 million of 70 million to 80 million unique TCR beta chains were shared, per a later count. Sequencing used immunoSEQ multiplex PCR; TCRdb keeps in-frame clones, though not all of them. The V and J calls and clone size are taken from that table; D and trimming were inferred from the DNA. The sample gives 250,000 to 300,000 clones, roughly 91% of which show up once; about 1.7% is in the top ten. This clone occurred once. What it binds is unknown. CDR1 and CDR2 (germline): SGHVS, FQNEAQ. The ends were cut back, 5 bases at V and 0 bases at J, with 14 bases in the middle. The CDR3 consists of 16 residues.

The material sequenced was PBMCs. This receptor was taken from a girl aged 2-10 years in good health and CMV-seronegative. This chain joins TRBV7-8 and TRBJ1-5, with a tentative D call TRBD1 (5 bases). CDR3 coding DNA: TGTGCCAGCAGCCAAACAGGACGCGATAGCAATCAGCCCCAGCATTTT. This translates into CASSQTGRDSNQPQHF. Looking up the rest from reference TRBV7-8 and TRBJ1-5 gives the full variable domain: GAGVSQSPRYKVAKRGQDVALRCDPISGHVSLFWYQQALGQGPEFLTYFQNEAQLDKSGLPSDRFFAERPEGSVSTLKIQRTQQEDSAVYLCASSQTGRDSNQPQHFGDGTRLSIL.